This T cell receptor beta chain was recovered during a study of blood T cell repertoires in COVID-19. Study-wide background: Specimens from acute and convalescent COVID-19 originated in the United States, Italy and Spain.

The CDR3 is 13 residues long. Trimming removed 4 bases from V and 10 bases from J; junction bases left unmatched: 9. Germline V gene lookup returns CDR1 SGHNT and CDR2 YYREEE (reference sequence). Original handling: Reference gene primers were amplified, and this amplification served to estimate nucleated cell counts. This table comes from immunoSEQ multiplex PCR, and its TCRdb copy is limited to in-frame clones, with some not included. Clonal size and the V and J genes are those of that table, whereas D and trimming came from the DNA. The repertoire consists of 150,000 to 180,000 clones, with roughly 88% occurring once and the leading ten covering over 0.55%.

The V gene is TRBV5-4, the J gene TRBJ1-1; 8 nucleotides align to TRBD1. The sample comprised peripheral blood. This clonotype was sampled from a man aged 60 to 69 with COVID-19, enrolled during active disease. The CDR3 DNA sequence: TGTGCCAGCAGCATAGGACAGGGAATAGGAGCTTTCTTT. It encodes CASSIGQGIGAFF.